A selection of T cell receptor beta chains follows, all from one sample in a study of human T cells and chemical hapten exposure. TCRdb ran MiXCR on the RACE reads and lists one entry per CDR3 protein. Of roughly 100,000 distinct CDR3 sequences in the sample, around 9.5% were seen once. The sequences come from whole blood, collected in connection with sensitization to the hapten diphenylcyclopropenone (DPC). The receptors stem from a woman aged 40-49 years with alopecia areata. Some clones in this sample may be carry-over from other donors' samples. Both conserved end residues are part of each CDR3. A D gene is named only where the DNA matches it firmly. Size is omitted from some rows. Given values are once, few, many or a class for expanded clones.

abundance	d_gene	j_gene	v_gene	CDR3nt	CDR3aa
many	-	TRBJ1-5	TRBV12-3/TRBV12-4	TGTGCCAGCAGTTTCGCTGGGTATCAGCCCCAGCATTTT	CASSFAGYQPQHF
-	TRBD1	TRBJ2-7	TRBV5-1	TGCGCCAGCAGCTTAGGGACAGGGAGCTCCTACGAGCAGTACTTC	CASSLGTGSSYEQYF
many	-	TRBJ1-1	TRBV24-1	TGTGCCACCAGTGGAAACGAAAACGAAGCTTTCTTT	CATSGNENEAFF
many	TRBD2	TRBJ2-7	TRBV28	TGTGCCAGCAGTTTTGGGCTCGAACGGGGGGTATACGAGCAGTACTTC	CASSFGLERGVYEQYF
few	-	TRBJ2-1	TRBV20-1	TGCAGTGCTAGAGAAGGGACAAGATTCTACAATGAGCAGTTCTTC	CSAREGTRFYNEQFF
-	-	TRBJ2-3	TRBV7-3	TGTGCCAGCAGCCCCGTGGCCCCGGGTACGCAGTATTTT	CASSPVAPGTQYF
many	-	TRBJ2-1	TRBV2	TGTGCCAGTAGGGTAGGGTCATGGGAGCAGTTCTTC	CASRVGSWEQFF
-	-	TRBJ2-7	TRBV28	TGTGCCAGCACCGGGACACATGCCTACGAGCAGTACTTC	CASTGTHAYEQYF
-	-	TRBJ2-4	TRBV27	TGTGCCAGCAGTTTATCGGGGGCCCGATTCCACATTCGGTACTTC	CASSLSGARFHIRYF
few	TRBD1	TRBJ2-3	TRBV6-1	TGTGCCACGGGACAGGGGGCTGATACGCAGTATTTT	CATGQGADTQYF
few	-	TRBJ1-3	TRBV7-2	TGTGCCAGCAGCTTACTCCGCTATGGAAACACCATATATTTT	CASSLLRYGNTIYF
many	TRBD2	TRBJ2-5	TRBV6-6	TGTGCCAGCAGCCGGGCGGGGGTCCAAGAGACCCAGTACTTC	CASSRAGVQETQYF
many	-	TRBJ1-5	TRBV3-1	TGTGCCAGCAGCTCCGGGGTCCAGCCCCAGCATTTT	CASSSGVQPQHF
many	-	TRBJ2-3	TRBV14	TGTGCCAGCAGCCAACGCACGGGGGCTGCAGATACGCAGTATTTT	CASSQRTGAADTQYF
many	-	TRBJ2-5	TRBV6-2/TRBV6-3	TGTGCCAGCAGTTCTGAGACCCAGTACTTC	CASSSETQYF
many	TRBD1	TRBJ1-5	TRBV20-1	TGCAGTGCTAGAGGACGGACAGGGCTGCCCAATCAGCCCCAGCATTTT	CSARGRTGLPNQPQHF
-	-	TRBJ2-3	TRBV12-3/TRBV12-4	TGTGCCAGCAGTCCCAGACTAGTTCAAGATACGCAGTATTTT	CASSPRLVQDTQYF
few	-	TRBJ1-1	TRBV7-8	TGTGCCAGCAGCTTAGGGGCAGGGAATGAAGCTTTCTTT	CASSLGAGNEAFF
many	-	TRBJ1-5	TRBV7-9	TGTGCCAGCAGCTTATCGGGTTTCAATCAGCCCCAGCATTTT	CASSLSGFNQPQHF
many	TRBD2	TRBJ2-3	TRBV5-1	TGCGCCAGCAGCCTCCAAGGGGCGGGGGGGCTCACAGATACGCAGTATTTT	CASSLQGAGGLTDTQYF
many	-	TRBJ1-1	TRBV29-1	TGCAGCGTTGAGGGGTTAGTAAGGAACACTGAAGCTTTCTTT	CSVEGLVRNTEAFF
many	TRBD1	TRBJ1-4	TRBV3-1	TGTGCCAGCAGCCAAGGACAGGGAGTTAATGAAAAACTGTTTTTT	CASSQGQGVNEKLFF
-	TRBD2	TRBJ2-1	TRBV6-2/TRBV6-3	TGTGCCAGCAGTTACTCAAGGGAGGGCCCGTACAATGAGCAGTTCTTC	CASSYSREGPYNEQFF
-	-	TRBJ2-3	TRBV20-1	TGCAGTGCTAGAGCGGGGGGCGCGTTT	CSARAGGAF
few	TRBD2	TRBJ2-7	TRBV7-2	TGTGCCAGCAGCTTAACCCCTAGCGGGGGGGCCTACGAGCAGTACTTC	CASSLTPSGGAYEQYF
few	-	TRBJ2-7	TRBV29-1	TGCAGCGTTGGGATTTCTCGATACGAGCAGTACTTC	CSVGISRYEQYF
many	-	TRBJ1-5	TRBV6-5	TGTGCCAGCAGTTACTCGAGTACAGGGAGTCAGCCCCAGCATTTT	CASSYSSTGSQPQHF
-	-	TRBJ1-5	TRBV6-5	TGTGCCAGCAGCCCTCGCCGTCCCTATAGCAATCAGCCCCAGCATTTT	CASSPRRPYSNQPQHF
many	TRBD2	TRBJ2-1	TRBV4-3	TGCGCCAGCAGCCAAGCGGGGGGGCCGTATGAGCAGTTCTTC	CASSQAGGPYEQFF
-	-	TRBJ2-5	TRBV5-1	TGCGCCAGCAGGGGATCAGGGGAGGAGACCCAGTACTTC	CASRGSGEETQYF
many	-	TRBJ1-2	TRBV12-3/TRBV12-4	TGTGCCAGCCGGACTGGGGGTGGAGGCTACACCTTC	CASRTGGGGYTF
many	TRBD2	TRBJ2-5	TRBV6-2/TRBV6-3	TGTGCCAGCAGCCCTATCCCCGCGGGGGGAGGAGAGACCCAGTACTTC	CASSPIPAGGGETQYF
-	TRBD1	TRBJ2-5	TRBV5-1	TGCGCCAGCAGCGGCGACAGGGCTCAAGAGACCCAGTACTTC	CASSGDRAQETQYF
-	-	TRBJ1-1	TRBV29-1	TGCAGCGTTGTAGTGGGTACTGAAGCTTTCTTT	CSVVVGTEAFF
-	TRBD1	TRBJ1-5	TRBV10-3	TGTGCCATCAGACCGGGACAGGGGAATGAACCCCAGCATTTT	CAIRPGQGNEPQHF
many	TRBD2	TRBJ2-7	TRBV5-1	TGCGCCAGCAGCTTGGTTTCGGGGGGCTCCTACGAGCAGTACTTC	CASSLVSGGSYEQYF
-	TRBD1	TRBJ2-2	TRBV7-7	TGTGCCAGCAGCTTAGGGACAGGGCCCACCGGGGAGCTGTTTTTT	CASSLGTGPTGELFF
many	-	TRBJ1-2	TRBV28	TGTGCCAGCCAGAGGTTAGGACAGACGTTCTATGGCTACACCTTC	CASQRLGQTFYGYTF
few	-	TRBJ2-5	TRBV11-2	TGTGCCAGCAGCTCTAGGACAGCTAAAGAGACCCAGTACTTC	CASSSRTAKETQYF
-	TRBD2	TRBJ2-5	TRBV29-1	TGCAGCGTTGTTCTAGCGGGGGGGCCGATTCGTGAGACCCAGTACTTC	CSVVLAGGPIRETQYF